This T cell receptor (beta chain) came from a study of CD8 T cells in ankylosing spondylitis. TCRdb reanalysed the 5' RACE reads using MiXCR and keeps one entry per CDR3 protein. The table includes 250,000 to 350,000 distinct CDR3 sequences, less than 25% detected once. The V gene's germline CDR1 is DFQATT and CDR2 SNEGSKA (reference sequence). CDR3 length: 14 amino acids. V was shortened by 3 bases and J by 0 bases, with 10 bases between the two germline ends. This clonotype was detected a few times. This may come from a read error, since a much larger clone is one base off. The chain employs TRBV20-1 and TRBJ2-3, with D uncertain. The TCR comes from a female donor with ankylosing spondylitis or in good health (not recorded which). The sample consisted of blood, either unsorted or a sorted T cell fraction (not recorded which). This CDR3 reads CSASGNLSTDTQYF. In DNA, the CDR3 is TGCAGTGCTAGTGGGAACCTAAGCACAGATACGCAGTATTTT.